The next 17 T cell receptor beta chains were all read from a single sample in a study of blood T cell repertoires in COVID-19. Some clones are missing from TCRdb's copy, which holds only in-frame ones; the method was immunoSEQ multiplex PCR. The repertoire holds around 400,000 clones, over 75% seen once, with about 2.3% in the top ten. Sequenced sample: peripheral blood. These receptors were collected from an older woman with COVID-19, enrolled during active disease.

The genes are TRBV29-1 and TRBJ2-7; 7 positions match TRBD2. V was pared by 4 bases and J by 0 bases, with 6 bases of the junction left unmatched. The CDR3 spans 14 residues. Germline CDR1 reads SQVTM; CDR2 reads ANQGSEA. The CDR3 bases are TGCAGCGTTGTTGGCGGGGGAAGCTCCTACGAGCAGTACTTC. It specifies CSVVGGGSSYEQYF.

V and J are TRBV30 and TRBJ2-1; 8 nucleotides align to TRBD2. Trimming cost V 4 bases and J 7 bases; bases outside gene matches: 9. This CDR3 contains 14 residues. CDR1 and CDR2 from the germline V gene are GTSNPN and SVGIG (reference sequence). The CDR3 DNA is TGTGCCTGGAATCGGGGGGGCCTTCTGAATGAGCAGTTCTTC. This gives the protein CAWNRGGLLNEQFF.

Here the CDR3 DNA reads TGTGCCTGGAAGACTCAGGGAAACACTGAAGCTTTCTTT. Its protein is CAWKTQGNTEAFF. This chain connects TRBV30 to TRBJ1-1, with D perhaps TRBD1 (5 bases). The V end lost 4 bases, the J end lost 2 bases, and 11 bases lay between the germline ends. Germline V CDR1 and CDR2: GTSNPN, SVGIG (reference sequence). There are 13 residues in the CDR3.

The V and J genes are TRBV5-8 and TRBJ2-7; 8 bases align to TRBD1. The V gene end was trimmed by 5 bases and the J gene end by 0 bases; junction bases not matched to a gene: 4. Germline assignment: CDR1 SGHTS and CDR2 YDEGEE. The CDR3 is 14 amino acids. This chain's CDR3 is CASRWTGSSYEQYF. The DNA for the CDR3 is TGTGCCAGCAGGTGGACAGGGAGCTCCTACGAGCAGTACTTC.

V usage is TRBV29-1 and J usage is TRBJ2-4; D not resolved. V was shortened by 3 bases and J by 0 bases, with 12 bases between the two germline ends. Germline loops: CDR1 SQVTM, CDR2 ANQGSEA. The length of the CDR3 is 15 residues. CDR3 DNA: TGCAGCGTTGAGGCTCAATCCCTAGCCAAAAACATTCAGTACTTC. Amino acid sequence: CSVEAQSLAKNIQYF.

This clone was counted a single time. This chain connects TRBV7-9 to TRBJ2-2, with a weak D call TRBD1 (7 bases). Germline values: CDR1 SEHNR, CDR2 FQNEAQ (reference sequence). This CDR3 region has 19 residues. The V end was cut by 4 bases, the J end by 4 bases, with 25 bases between. The CDR3 DNA is TGTGCCAGCAGCTCGGGAGACAGGGTTGGAGGTAGTTCCACCGGGGAGCTGTTTTTT. Translation gives CASSSGDRVGGSSTGELFF.

A single count supports this clone. The rearrangement joins TRBV6-2 or TRBV6-3 to TRBJ1-2; the D is unclear. This CDR3 contains 14 residues. Germline assignment: CDR1 MNHEY and CDR2 SVGEGT. Between the trimmed V and J ends, which lost 5 bases and 1 base, there was a span of 11 bases. CDR3 region: CASSNRQFNYGYTF. As DNA, the CDR3 is TGTGCCAGCAGTAACCGACAATTTAACTATGGCTACACCTTC.

The chain links TRBV9 to TRBJ2-1, with 10 nucleotides matching TRBD2. The CDR3 covers 16 residues. Germline CDR1 reads SGDLS; CDR2 reads YYNGEE. Trimming took 0 bases from V and 3 from J; bases not matched to a gene: 3. The CDR3 coding sequence is TGTGCCAGCAGCGTAGAACTAGCGGGGAGCTACAATGAGCAGTTCTTC. It specifies CASSVELAGSYNEQFF.

The chain links TRBV28 to TRBJ1-2; D uncertain. Trimming left V 7 bases short and J 1 base short, with 13 bases between. The CDR3 length is 14 residues. Germline lookup yields CDR1 MDHEN and CDR2 SYDVKM. CDR3 amino acids: CASIPGGFNYGYTF. CDR3 nucleotide sequence: TGTGCCAGCATCCCGGGTGGTTTTAACTATGGCTACACCTTC.

This chain joins TRBV5-4 and TRBJ2-7, with a weak D call TRBD1 (6 bases). The V gene lost 4 bases and the J gene lost 6 bases, with 17 bases spanning the gap. CDR1 is SGHNT and CDR2 is YYREEE in the germline V gene (reference sequence). This CDR3 contains 14 residues. The CDR3 DNA reads TGTGCCAGCAGCCCCACGAACAGGGTGTCCGAGCAGTACTTC. Amino acids: CASSPTNRVSEQYF.

The rearrangement links TRBV14 to TRBJ2-3; 9 bases align to TRBD2. Per the germline V gene, CDR1 is SGHDN and CDR2 is FVKESK. CDR3 length equals 15 residues. The trim removed 6 bases at V and 3 bases at J, leaving 7 bases unmatched. As DNA, the CDR3 is TGTGCCAGCAGGCGCACGGGACTAGCAACAGATACGCAGTATTTT. The encoded protein is CASRRTGLATDTQYF.

The chain joins TRBV6-5 to TRBJ2-7, with 7 bases aligning to TRBD1. V was pared by 6 bases and J by 2 bases, with 7 bases of the junction left unmatched. The germline CDR1 and CDR2 sequences are MNHEY and SVGAGI. The CDR3 has 14 residues. In DNA, the CDR3 is TGTGCCAGCAGCCGCCACAGGGGTACCTACGAGCAGTACTTC. This translates into CASSRHRGTYEQYF.

The gene calls are TRBV7-6 and TRBJ1-3; D is unclear. Trimming left V 1 base short and J 0 bases short, with 16 bases between. This CDR3 spans 18 amino acids. Germline V gene data show CDR1 as SGHVS and CDR2 as FNYEAQ. The CDR3 region is CASSLGYPGGFSGNTIYF. For the CDR3, the DNA is TGTGCCAGCAGCTTAGGGTACCCCGGAGGGTTCTCTGGAAACACCATATATTTT. The entire variable domain, with the rest obtained from reference TRBV7-6 and TRBJ1-3, is as follows: GAGVSQSPRYKVTKRGQDVALRCDPISGHVSLYWYRQALGQGPEFLTYFNYEAQQDKSGLPNDRFSAERPEGSISTLTIQRTEQRDSAMYRCASSLGYPGGFSGNTIYFGEGSWLTVV.

The chain couples TRBV9 to TRBJ2-7; a possible D gene is TRBD2 (6 bases). Germline V gene data show CDR1 as SGDLS and CDR2 as YYNGEE. V was clipped by 3 bases and J by 6 bases, with 19 bases between them. This CDR3 region has 15 residues. CDR3 bases: TGTGCCAGCAGCGGGGGACCGACCCCCGGGGGCGAGCAGTACTTC. Its protein is CASSGGPTPGGEQYF.

The chain is built from TRBV16 and TRBJ2-2, with D unclear. The germline V gene has CDR1 KGHSY and CDR2 FQNENV. The CDR3 runs 14 residues. V was shortened by 0 bases and J by 1 base, with 3 bases between the two germline ends. CDR3 DNA: TGTGCCAGCAGCCAATCCGGGAACACCGGGGAGCTGTTTTTT. Encoded protein: CASSQSGNTGELFF.

V usage is TRBV12-3 or TRBV12-4 and J usage is TRBJ1-2; D might be TRBD1 (5 bases). The CDR3 is 13 residues long. The ends were cut back, 7 bases at V and 9 bases at J, with 18 bases in the middle. CDR3 DNA: TGTGCCAGCATGCAAGGGGCCCTTTATCGCTACACCTTC. Residues: CASMQGALYRYTF.

V is TRBV10-3 and J is TRBJ1-4; possibly TRBD1 for D (6 bases). Trimming left V 10 bases short and J 8 bases short, with 14 bases between. The CDR3 contains 12 residues. Per the germline V gene, CDR1 is ENHRY and CDR2 is SYGVKD. CDR3: CATSPQGEKLFF. In DNA, the CDR3 is TGTGCCACCTCCCCACAGGGAGAAAAACTGTTTTTT.